This entry is about one TCR beta chain. For each subset, genomic DNA was distributed in equal portions over several immunoSEQ plates. Clones were read by immunoSEQ multiplex PCR, and TCRdb kept only the in-frame ones, dropping some. This table holds more than 2 million clones, under 97% found once. This CDR3 spans 18 amino acids. J lost 0 bases, V lost 1 base, and 12 bases had no gene match. CDR1 and CDR2 from the germline V gene are LGHNA and YSLEER. This record belongs to a study of shared clonotypes between healthy human individuals. This TCR was recovered from a man aged 18 to 30 in good health. The sample was naive CD4+ T cells sorted from blood. Regarding subset: CD45RA+ positively selected. The chain joins TRBV4-3 to TRBJ2-7; 7 nucleotides match TRBD2. This chain's CDR3 is CASSQALSSGTRSYEQYF. Written as DNA, the CDR3 is TGCGCCAGCAGCCAAGCTCTTTCCAGCGGGACGCGCTCCTACGAGCAGTACTTC.